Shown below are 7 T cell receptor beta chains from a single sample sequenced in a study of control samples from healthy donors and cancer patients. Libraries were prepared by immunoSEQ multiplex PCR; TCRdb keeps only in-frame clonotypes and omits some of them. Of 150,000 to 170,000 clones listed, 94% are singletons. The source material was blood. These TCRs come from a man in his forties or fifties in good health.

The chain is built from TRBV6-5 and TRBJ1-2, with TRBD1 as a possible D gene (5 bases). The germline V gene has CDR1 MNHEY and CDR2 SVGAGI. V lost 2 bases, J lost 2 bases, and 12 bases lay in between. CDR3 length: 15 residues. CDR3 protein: CASSYRGNSNYGYTF. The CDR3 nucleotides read TGTGCCAGCAGTTACCGGGGGAACAGCAACTATGGCTACACCTTC.

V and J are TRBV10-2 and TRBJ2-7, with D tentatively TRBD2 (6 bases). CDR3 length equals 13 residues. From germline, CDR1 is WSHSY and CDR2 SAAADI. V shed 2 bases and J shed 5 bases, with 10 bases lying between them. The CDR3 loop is CASSEGGSHEQYF. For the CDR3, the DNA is TGCGCCAGCAGTGAGGGAGGGTCCCACGAGCAGTACTTC.

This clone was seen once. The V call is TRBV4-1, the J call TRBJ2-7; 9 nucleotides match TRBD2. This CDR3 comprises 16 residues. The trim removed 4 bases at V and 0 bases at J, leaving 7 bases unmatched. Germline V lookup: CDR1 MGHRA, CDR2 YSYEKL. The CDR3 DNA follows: TGCGCCAGCAGCCCGCGGGGGGGCGACAGCTCCTACGAGCAGTACTTC. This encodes CASSPRGGDSSYEQYF.

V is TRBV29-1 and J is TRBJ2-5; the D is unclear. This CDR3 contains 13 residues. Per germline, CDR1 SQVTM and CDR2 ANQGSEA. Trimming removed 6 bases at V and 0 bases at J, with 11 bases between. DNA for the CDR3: TGCAGCGTCAATACTGGGTACCAAGAGACCCAGTACTTC. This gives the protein CSVNTGYQETQYF.

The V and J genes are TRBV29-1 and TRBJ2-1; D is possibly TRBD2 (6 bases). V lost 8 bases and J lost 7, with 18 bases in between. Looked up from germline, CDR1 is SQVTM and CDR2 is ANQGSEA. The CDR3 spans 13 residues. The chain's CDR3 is CSLLRAGWNEQFF. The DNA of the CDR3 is TGCAGCCTCCTGAGGGCGGGATGGAATGAGCAGTTCTTC.

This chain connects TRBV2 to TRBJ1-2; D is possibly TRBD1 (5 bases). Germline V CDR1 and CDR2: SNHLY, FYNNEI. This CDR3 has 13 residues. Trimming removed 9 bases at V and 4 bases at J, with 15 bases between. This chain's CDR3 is CASRATGGYGYTF. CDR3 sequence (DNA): TGTGCCAGTCGGGCCACCGGGGGCTATGGCTACACCTTC. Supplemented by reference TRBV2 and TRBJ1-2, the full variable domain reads EPEVTQTPSHQVTQMGQEVILRCVPISNHLYFYWYRQILGQKVEFLVSFYNNEISEKSEIFDDQFSVERPDGSNFTLKIRSTKLEDSAMYFCASRATGGYGYTFGSGTRLTVV.

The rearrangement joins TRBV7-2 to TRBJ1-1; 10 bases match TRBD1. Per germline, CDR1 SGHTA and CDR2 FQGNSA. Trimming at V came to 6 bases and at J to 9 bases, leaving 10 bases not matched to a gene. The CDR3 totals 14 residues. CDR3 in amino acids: CASRSPGDRGQAFF. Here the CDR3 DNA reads TGTGCCAGCAGATCCCCTGGAGACAGGGGGCAAGCTTTCTTT. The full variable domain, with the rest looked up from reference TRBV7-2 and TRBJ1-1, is GAGVSQSPSNKVTEKGKDVELRCDPISGHTALYWYRQSLGQGLEFLIYFQGNSAPDKSGLPSDRFSAERTGGSVSTLTIQRTQQEDSAVYLCASRSPGDRGQAFFGQGTRLTVV.